The subject of this entry is one T cell receptor beta chain. As yet, its antigen is unknown. The sample comes from a study of T-cell memory formation after mild COVID-19. About the study: There were largely donor-specific TCR clusters.

Study-wide results and limits: CD4+ contracting clones were mainly CM and EM; CD8+ ones, EMRA.

It was 5'RACE with constant-segment primers that produced the TCR alpha and TCR beta cDNA libraries, which carried sample barcodes and UMIs. TCRdb recomputed calls from the 5' RACE reads with MiXCR, one row per CDR3 protein. The sample records about 290,000 distinct CDR3 sequences, roughly 15% being singletons. This clonotype was sampled from a man aged 18-30 years who had mild COVID-19 (a few samples of this study predate the infection). Cell type and time point are not known. The specimen sequenced was PBMCs or a T cell subset sorted from them (not recorded which).

DNA of the CDR3: TGTGCCAGCAGCTGGTTAGGGGGGACTGAAGCTTTCTTT. Amino acid sequence: CASSWLGGTEAFF. This rearrangement joins TRBV7-9 to TRBJ1-1; tentative D call: TRBD1 (6 bases). The ends were cut back, 4 bases at V and 5 bases at J, with 11 bases in the middle. The CDR3 is 13 amino acids. From germline, CDR1 is SEHNR and CDR2 FQNEAQ (reference sequence).